The next 29 T cell receptor beta chains were all read from a single sample in a study of beta chain features in type 1 diabetes. General study points: The study found moderately but significantly shorter TCRB CDR3s in all four CD4+ subsets of Type 1 diabetes patients.

Reverse transcribing all isolated RNA meant expressed TCRB transcripts were sequenced. Generated by immunoSEQ multiplex PCR, the TCRdb table keeps only in-frame clones and is missing some. Among about 660,000 clones listed, over 13% were seen once. Their antigens remain unidentified. The specimen sequenced was naive CD4+ T cells from blood. The receptor source for this set is a man aged 18 to 29 with type 1 diabetes.

V and J are TRBV5-1 and TRBJ2-5; TRBD1 aligns across 7 bases. Trimming took 3 bases from V and 0 from J; bases not matched to a gene: 2. The length of the CDR3 is 14 residues. The V gene's germline CDR1 is SGHRS and CDR2 YFSETQ. In DNA, the CDR3 is TGCGCCAGCAGCTCCGGACAGGACCAAGAGACCCAGTACTTC. Its protein product is CASSSGQDQETQYF.

This chain joins TRBV5-1 and TRBJ2-1; D is unresolved. The CDR3 extends over 15 amino acids. The germline gives CDR1 SGHRS, CDR2 YFSETQ. The germline V and J ends were trimmed by 7 bases and 6 bases, with 20 bases remaining between them. In DNA form, the CDR3 reads TGCGCCAGCCGAAACCCGGGCCTACCGGGCAATGAGCAGTTCTTC. It is translated as CASRNPGLPGNEQFF.

This clone was seen a handful of times. The V and J genes are TRBV4-3 and TRBJ1-4; no definite D call. The CDR3 contains 15 residues. The germline V gene encodes CDR1 LGHNA and CDR2 YSLEER. V was pared by 4 bases and J by 8 bases, with 17 bases between. This CDR3 is CASSRSEGIGEKLFF. The CDR3 bases are TGCGCCAGCAGCCGATCAGAGGGAATCGGAGAAAAACTGTTTTTT.

This clone has a handful of counts. The chain joins TRBV15 to TRBJ2-6; D is unclear. CDR3 length equals 14 residues. Germline CDR1 LNHNV, CDR2 YYDKDF (reference sequence). V dropped 4 bases and J dropped 2 bases, with 6 bases sitting between them. The DNA of the CDR3 is TGTGCCACCAGCACAAGTACTGGGGCCAACGTCCTGACTTTC. It specifies CATSTSTGANVLTF.

This clone appeared a few times. The chain joins TRBV7-2 to TRBJ1-5; D gene ambiguous. The CDR3 extends over 13 amino acids. Germline CDR1 is SGHTA and CDR2 is FQGNSA. V shed 5 bases and J shed 5 bases, with 10 bases lying between them. CDR3 nucleotide sequence: TGTGCCAGCAGCCAAGTGGAAGATCAGCCCCAGCATTTT. Translation gives CASSQVEDQPQHF. The full variable domain, rest sourced from reference TRBV7-2 and TRBJ1-5, is GAGVSQSPSNKVTEKGKDVELRCDPISGHTALYWYRQSLGQGLEFLIYFQGNSAPDKSGLPSDRFSAERTGGSVSTLTIQRTQQEDSAVYLCASSQVEDQPQHFGDGTRLSIL.

The chain is built from TRBV30 and TRBJ2-1; possibly TRBD1 for D (7 bases). Germline-derived CDR1 and CDR2 are GTSNPN and SVGIG (reference sequence). Trimming left V 3 bases short and J 8 bases short, with 14 bases between. The CDR3 has 13 amino acids. The CDR3 spells CAWRTGTLYEQFF. The CDR3 region has the DNA TGTGCCTGGAGGACAGGGACTCTCTATGAGCAGTTCTTC.

The chain combines TRBV5-4 with TRBJ2-1, with TRBD1 identical over 9 bases. The CDR3 length is 14 residues. Germline V gene lookup returns CDR1 SGHNT and CDR2 YYREEE (reference sequence). Trimming cost V 6 bases and J 8 bases; bases outside gene matches: 9. CDR3 loop: CASTSRDRVHEQFF. In nucleotides, the CDR3 is TGTGCCAGCACCAGCCGGGACAGGGTCCATGAGCAGTTCTTC. Using reference TRBV5-4 and TRBJ2-1 for the parts outside the CDR3, the full variable domain is ETGVTQSPTHLIKTRGQQVTLRCSSQSGHNTVSWYQQALGQGPQFIFQYYREEENGRGNFPPRFSGLQFPNYSSELNVNALELDDSALYLCASTSRDRVHEQFFGPGTRLTVL.

This clone appeared a few times. This chain joins TRBV12-5 and TRBJ1-1; D perhaps matches TRBD1 (5 bases). With 0 bases removed from V and 4 bases from J, the gap between germline ends came to 21 bases. CDR1 is LGHNT and CDR2 is FRNRAP in the germline V gene. The CDR3 has 18 amino acids. The CDR3, as DNA: TGTGCTAGTGGTTTGGTCAAGCAGGGTTCGGGAGTGGGCACTGAAGCTTTCTTT. This codes for CASGLVKQGSGVGTEAFF.

The sample holds a few counts of this clone. This rearrangement joins TRBV7-2 to TRBJ2-7; 10 bases are a match to TRBD2. The CDR3 is made up of 15 amino acids. Germline lookup yields CDR1 SGHTA and CDR2 FQGNSA. V was clipped by 3 bases and J by 2 bases; unmatched bases: 4. CDR3 coding DNA: TGTGCCAGCAGCTTTAGCGGGGGGTTACCCTACGAGCAGTACTTC. Translation gives CASSFSGGLPYEQYF.

This clone has a handful of counts. This sequence joins TRBV10-3 and TRBJ1-5; 7 nucleotides agree with TRBD1. This CDR3 spans 15 amino acids. Germline CDR1 reads ENHRY; CDR2 reads SYGVKD. With 5 bases clipped from V and 0 bases from J, the junction kept 4 bases outside the gene matches. CDR3 nucleotide sequence: TGTGCCATCAGTACAGGGGCCCTTAGCAATCAGCCCCAGCATTTT. Its protein product is CAISTGALSNQPQHF.

This clone was detected a few times. J is TRBJ2-3 and V is TRBV18, with D possibly matching TRBD1 (6 bases). Trimming cost V 2 bases and J 1 base, with 10 bases left between them. This CDR3 region has 15 residues. CDR1 KGHSH and CDR2 LQKENI come from the germline V gene. The CDR3 loop is CASSPNPGGTDTQYF. CDR3 bases: TGTGCCAGCTCACCAAATCCAGGGGGCACAGATACGCAGTATTTT. Looking up the rest from reference TRBV18 and TRBJ2-3 gives the full variable domain: NAGVMQNPRHLVRRRGQEARLRCSPMKGHSHVYWYRQLPEEGLKFMVYLQKENIIDESGMPKERFSAEFPKEGPSILRIQQVVRGDSAAYFCASSPNPGGTDTQYFGPGTRLTVL.

J is TRBJ1-1 and V is TRBV18, with 8 positions matching TRBD1. Germline CDR1 KGHSH, CDR2 LQKENI. The CDR3 sequence is 16 residues long. V shed 3 bases, J shed 1 base, and the junction held 7 bases outside the gene matches. The CDR3 loop is CASSPSRQGTNTEAFF. CDR3 sequence (DNA): TGTGCCAGCTCACCCTCCAGACAGGGGACGAACACTGAAGCTTTCTTT.

J is TRBJ2-7 and V is TRBV30, with D unresolved. This CDR3 spans 13 amino acids. Between the trimmed V and J ends, which lost 8 bases and 2 bases, there was a span of 16 bases. Germline CDR1 reads GTSNPN; CDR2 reads SVGIG (reference sequence). The chain's CDR3 is CAGVRKSAYEQYF. The CDR3 bases are TGTGCCGGAGTAAGGAAAAGCGCCTACGAGCAGTACTTC.

This clone was found a few times. The chain's CDR3 is CASSSKRALTSTDTQYF. DNA for the CDR3: TGTGCCAGCAGCTCTAAGAGGGCTCTCACTAGCACAGATACGCAGTATTTT. The chain has TRBV7-6 and TRBJ2-3; a weak D match, TRBD2 (5 bases). CDR3 length: 17 amino acids. The germline gives CDR1 SGHVS, CDR2 FNYEAQ. Trimming removed 4 bases from V and 0 bases from J, with 17 bases in between.

This clone was seen only a few times. The J gene is TRBJ1-6, the V gene TRBV30, with D tentatively TRBD1 (5 bases). Trimming pared 0 bases from V and 9 bases from J, leaving 21 bases between. The germline CDR1 and CDR2 sequences are GTSNPN and SVGIG (reference sequence). The CDR3 is 17 amino acids. Here the CDR3 DNA reads TGTGCCTGGAGTGTCCGTCGCGGGGGTACCTTGGGTTCACCCCTCCACTTT. Protein: CAWSVRRGGTLGSPLHF.

This clone was recorded a few times. The chain recombines TRBV25-1 with TRBJ2-5; possibly TRBD2 for D (5 bases). Trimming shortened V by 5 bases and J by 2 bases, and 15 bases separated the two germline ends. Germline CDR1 MGHDK, CDR2 SYGVNS. This CDR3 has 15 amino acids. This CDR3 reads CASSYPSSGQETQYF. CDR3 nucleotides: TGTGCCAGCAGTTACCCCTCCAGCGGTCAAGAGACCCAGTACTTC.

V is TRBV7-2 and J is TRBJ1-5; D ambiguous. Per germline, CDR1 SGHTA and CDR2 FQGNSA. The CDR3 sequence is 16 residues long. Trimming cost V 2 bases and J 3 bases, with 14 bases left between them. CDR3 DNA sequence: TGTGCCAGCAGCTTACGATCTTGGCCGATCAATCAGCCCCAGCATTTT. This sequence encodes CASSLRSWPINQPQHF.

The chain uses TRBV6-5 and TRBJ1-2; possible D gene TRBD1, 5 bases. This CDR3 is 16 amino acids long. V was clipped by 2 bases and J by 4 bases, with 17 bases between them. Germline V lookup: CDR1 MNHEY, CDR2 SVGAGI. This chain's CDR3 is CASSYAGAGRIYGYTF. Here the CDR3 DNA reads TGTGCCAGCAGTTACGCCGGGGCAGGGCGGATCTATGGCTACACCTTC.

This clone was seen more than once but under ten times. This sequence joins TRBV7-2 and TRBJ2-3, with unresolved D. CDR1 and CDR2 (germline): SGHTA, FQGNSA. Trimming stripped 5 bases from V and 1 base from J, with 16 bases between. CDR3 length: 16 amino acids. The CDR3 reads CASSPVPGLRTDTQYF. The CDR3 coding sequence is TGTGCCAGCAGCCCGGTGCCAGGTCTCCGCACAGATACGCAGTATTTT.

Worth noting for this clone: This same CDR3 is encoded by further DNA sequences in the sample. The chain employs TRBV30 and TRBJ1-5; no clear D. CDR3 length: 13 amino acids. The V gene lost 4 bases and the J gene lost 0 bases, with 7 bases spanning the gap. Per the germline V gene, CDR1 is GTSNPN and CDR2 is SVGIG (reference sequence). The CDR3 region is CAWNRDSNQPQHF. DNA of the CDR3: TGTGCCTGGAATAGGGATAGCAATCAGCCCCAGCATTTT.

The table lists this clone with a few counts. CDR3: CASSLVSSNTEAFF. DNA of the CDR3: TGTGCCAGCAGTCTCGTCAGCTCGAACACTGAAGCTTTCTTT. J is TRBJ1-1 and V is TRBV4-2, with D unresolved. Germline-derived CDR1 and CDR2 are LGHNA and YNFKEQ. Trimming removed 6 bases at V and 1 base at J, with 12 bases between. The length of the CDR3 is 14 residues.

The rearrangement uses TRBV4-2 and TRBJ2-3; 7 nucleotides agree with TRBD2. The germline V gene has CDR1 LGHNA and CDR2 YNFKEQ. The length of the CDR3 is 16 residues. Trimming cost V 4 bases and J 1 base; bases outside gene matches: 8. Written as DNA, the CDR3 is TGTGCCAGCAGCCCACGGACTAGTTCCGGCACAGATACGCAGTATTTT. It specifies CASSPRTSSGTDTQYF.

This clone has more than one count but fewer than ten. This chain joins TRBV28 and TRBJ1-1, with a weak D call TRBD1 (6 bases). Trimming removed 10 bases at V and 3 bases at J, with 15 bases between. Germline loops: CDR1 MDHEN, CDR2 SYDVKM. There are 13 residues in the CDR3. The CDR3 here is CATRGRWDTEAFF. CDR3 in DNA: TGTGCCACCAGGGGACGATGGGACACTGAAGCTTTCTTT.

V is TRBV4-2 and J is TRBJ2-2; the D gene is possibly TRBD2 (5 bases). This CDR3 is built from 19 residues. Trimming removed 3 bases at V and 3 bases at J, with 23 bases between. CDR1 LGHNA and CDR2 YNFKEQ come from the germline V gene. DNA of the CDR3: TGTGCCAGCAGCCAGGCTAATCAGAGGGCGGGTTCTCACACCGGGGAGCTGTTTTTT. It specifies CASSQANQRAGSHTGELFF.

V gene TRBV11-2 combines with J gene TRBJ1-5; D call uncertain. Germline CDR1 SGHAT, CDR2 FQNNGV. The germline V and J ends were trimmed by 5 bases and 6 bases, with 8 bases remaining between them. CDR3 size: 12 residues. Written as DNA, the CDR3 is TGTGCCAGCAGCCGAGTGGGTCAGCCCCAGCATTTT. This encodes CASSRVGQPQHF.

This clone showed up just a few times. The chain employs TRBV29-1 and TRBJ2-3; 10 bases fit TRBD1. The CDR3 extends over 17 amino acids. After removal of 2 bases from V and 6 bases from J, the junction contained 14 bases not matched to a gene. Germline CDR1 reads SQVTM; CDR2 reads ANQGSEA. The CDR3: CSVEPKGTGAPGDTQYF. In nucleotides, the CDR3 is TGCAGCGTTGAACCAAAGGGGACAGGGGCGCCCGGGGATACGCAGTATTTT.

This clone was counted between two and nine times. The gene calls are TRBV10-3 and TRBJ1-5; tentative D call: TRBD1 (5 bases). This CDR3 has 13 amino acids. Germline V gene data show CDR1 as ENHRY and CDR2 as SYGVKD. Deletions cut 6 bases from V and 5 bases from J, with 11 bases between. DNA for the CDR3: TGTGCCATCAGGGTTGACAGAGATCAGCCCCAGCATTTT. Protein sequence: CAIRVDRDQPQHF.

The V and J genes are TRBV9 and TRBJ2-5; perhaps TRBD2 as D (6 bases). Between the trimmed V and J ends, which lost 3 bases and 5 bases, there was a span of 11 bases. Per the germline V gene, CDR1 is SGDLS and CDR2 is YYNGEE. This CDR3 comprises 13 residues. The CDR3 nucleotides read TGTGCCAGCAGCGGTCTTGGGGGGGAGACCCAGTACTTC. Its protein is CASSGLGGETQYF. The full variable domain, rest sourced from reference TRBV9 and TRBJ2-5, is DSGVTQTPKHLITATGQRVTLRCSPRSGDLSVYWYQQSLDQGLQFLIQYYNGEERAKGNILERFSAQQFPDLHSELNLSSLELGDSALYFCASSGLGGETQYFGPGTRLLVL.

This clone was seen a handful of times. This rearrangement joins TRBV5-4 to TRBJ2-7; D is unresolved. V lost 4 bases and J lost 0, with 11 bases in between. The CDR3 length is 14 residues. Germline V gene data show CDR1 as SGHNT and CDR2 as YYREEE (reference sequence). CDR3 bases: TGTGCCAGCAGCCCCGACTCTAGCTCCTACGAGCAGTACTTC. Protein product: CASSPDSSSYEQYF.